The present TCR beta chain was sequenced within a study of blood T cell repertoires in COVID-19. The overall study: Acute and convalescent COVID-19 samples came from the United States, Italy and Spain. PBMCs, B-cell-depleted T cells, or T cells were the source of the cDNA or gDNA that made up the material.

Per the germline V gene, CDR1 is SGHRS and CDR2 is YFSETQ. The CDR3 consists of 13 residues. Trimming took off 4 bases at V and 5 bases at J, with 13 bases between the two ends. Original processing notes: Amplification of reference gene primers provided the estimated nucleated cell counts. TCRdb's table, derived via immunoSEQ multiplex PCR, lists solely in-frame clones and lacks some. V and J calls plus clone size are reproduced from that table; the DNA served to infer D and trimming. The sample includes about 240,000 clones, just under 85% of them seen just once. This clone was detected a few times. The TCR comes from a woman aged 80 or over with acute or convalescent COVID-19. J is TRBJ2-7 and V is TRBV5-1, with D possibly TRBD2 on 6 matching bases. The sequenced sample was peripheral blood. The CDR3 region has the DNA TGCGCCAGCAGCGACCCGGGGGTAAACGAGCAGTACTTC. The encoded protein is CASSDPGVNEQYF.